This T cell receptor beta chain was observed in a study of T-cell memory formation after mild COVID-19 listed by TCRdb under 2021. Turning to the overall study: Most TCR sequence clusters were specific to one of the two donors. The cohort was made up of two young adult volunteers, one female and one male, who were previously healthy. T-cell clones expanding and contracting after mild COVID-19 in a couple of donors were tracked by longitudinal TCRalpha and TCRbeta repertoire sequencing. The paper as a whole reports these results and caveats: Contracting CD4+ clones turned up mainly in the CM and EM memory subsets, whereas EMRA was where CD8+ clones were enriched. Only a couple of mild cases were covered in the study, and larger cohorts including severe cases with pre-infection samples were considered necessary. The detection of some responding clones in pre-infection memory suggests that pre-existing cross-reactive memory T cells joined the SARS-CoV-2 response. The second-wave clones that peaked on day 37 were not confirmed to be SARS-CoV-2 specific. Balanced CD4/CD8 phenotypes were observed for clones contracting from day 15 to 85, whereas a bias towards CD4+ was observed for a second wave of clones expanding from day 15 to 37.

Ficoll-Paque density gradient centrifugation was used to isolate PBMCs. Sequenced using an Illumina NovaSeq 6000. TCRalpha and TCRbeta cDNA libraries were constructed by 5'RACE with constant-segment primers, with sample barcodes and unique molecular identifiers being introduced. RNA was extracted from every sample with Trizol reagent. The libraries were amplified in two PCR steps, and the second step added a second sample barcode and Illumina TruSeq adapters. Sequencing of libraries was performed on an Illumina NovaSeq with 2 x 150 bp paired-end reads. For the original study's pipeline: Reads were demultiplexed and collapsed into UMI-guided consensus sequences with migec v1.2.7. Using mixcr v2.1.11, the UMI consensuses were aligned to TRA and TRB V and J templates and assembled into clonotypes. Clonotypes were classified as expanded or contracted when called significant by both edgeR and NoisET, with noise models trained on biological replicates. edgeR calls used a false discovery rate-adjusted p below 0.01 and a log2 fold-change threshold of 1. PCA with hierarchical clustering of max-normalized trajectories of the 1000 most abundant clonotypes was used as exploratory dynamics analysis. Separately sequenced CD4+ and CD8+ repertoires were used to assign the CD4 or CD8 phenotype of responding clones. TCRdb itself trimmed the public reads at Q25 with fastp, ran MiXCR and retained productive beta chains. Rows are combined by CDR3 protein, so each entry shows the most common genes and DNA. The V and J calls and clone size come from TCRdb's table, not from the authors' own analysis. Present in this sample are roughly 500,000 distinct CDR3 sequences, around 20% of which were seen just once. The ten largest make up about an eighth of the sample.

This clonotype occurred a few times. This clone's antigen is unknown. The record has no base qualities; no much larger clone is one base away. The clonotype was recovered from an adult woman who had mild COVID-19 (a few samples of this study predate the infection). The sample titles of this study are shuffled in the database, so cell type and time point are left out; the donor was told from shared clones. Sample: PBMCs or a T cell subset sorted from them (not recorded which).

The CDR3 in this case is CASSLALGLPPEKLFF. The DNA reads as follows: TGCGCCAGCAGCTTGGCGTTGGGACTGCCCCCGGAAAAACTGTTTTTT. The V and J segments used are TRBV5-1 and TRBJ1-4; a weak D assignment points to TRBD1 (5 bases agree). Its CDR3 holds 16 amino acids, cysteine through phenylalanine. The only DNA kept is the CDR3, 48 bases in frame from the first base. CDR1 SGHRS and CDR2 YFSETQ are derived from the germline V gene. V lost 0 bases and J lost 8 bases; the stretch between them is 17 bases long.